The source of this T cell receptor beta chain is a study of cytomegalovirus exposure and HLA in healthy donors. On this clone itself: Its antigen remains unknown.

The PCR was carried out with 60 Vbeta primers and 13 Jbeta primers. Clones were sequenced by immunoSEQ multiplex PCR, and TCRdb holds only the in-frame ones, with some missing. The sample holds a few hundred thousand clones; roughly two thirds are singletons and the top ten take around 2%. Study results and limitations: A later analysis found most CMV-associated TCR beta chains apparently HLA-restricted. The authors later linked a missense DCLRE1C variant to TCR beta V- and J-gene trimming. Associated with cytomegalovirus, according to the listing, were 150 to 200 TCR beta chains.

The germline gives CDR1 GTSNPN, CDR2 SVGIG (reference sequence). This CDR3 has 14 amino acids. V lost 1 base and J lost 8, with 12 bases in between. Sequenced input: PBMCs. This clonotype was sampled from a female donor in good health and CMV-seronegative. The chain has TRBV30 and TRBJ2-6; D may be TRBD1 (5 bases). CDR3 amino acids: CAWSEQAVTNVLTF. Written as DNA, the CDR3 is TGTGCCTGGAGTGAACAGGCGGTAACCAACGTCCTGACTTTC.